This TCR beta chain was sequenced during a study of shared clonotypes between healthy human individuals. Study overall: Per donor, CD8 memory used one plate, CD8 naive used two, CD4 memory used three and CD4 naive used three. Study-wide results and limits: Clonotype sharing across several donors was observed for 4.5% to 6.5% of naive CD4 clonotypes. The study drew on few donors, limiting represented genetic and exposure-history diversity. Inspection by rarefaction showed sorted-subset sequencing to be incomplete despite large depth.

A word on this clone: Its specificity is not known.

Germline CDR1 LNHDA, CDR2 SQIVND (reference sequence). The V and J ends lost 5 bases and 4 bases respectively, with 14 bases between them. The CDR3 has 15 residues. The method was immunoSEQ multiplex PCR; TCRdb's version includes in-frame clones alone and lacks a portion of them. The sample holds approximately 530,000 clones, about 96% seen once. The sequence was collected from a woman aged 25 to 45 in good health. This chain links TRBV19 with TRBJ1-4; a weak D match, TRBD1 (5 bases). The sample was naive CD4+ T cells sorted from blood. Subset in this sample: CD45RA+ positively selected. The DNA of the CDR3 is TGTGCCAGTAGTTCGACAGCGACCTTTAATGAAAAACTGTTTTTT. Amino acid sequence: CASSSTATFNEKLFF.